This section outlines one TCR beta chain sequence together with its context. The antigen is not known. Primed by a sample-barcoded 5' primer and a J-beta primer mix, a second PCR proceeded for 7 to 11 cycles. TCRdb ran MiXCR on the 5' RACE reads and lists one entry per CDR3 protein. The sample lists over a million distinct CDR3 sequences; about 45% were seen once. This record belongs to a study of blood T cells in healthy people across ages. For the study at large: Using template switching, researchers captured about one barcoded beta molecule for each two T cells. Findings and caveats of the study: Lack of knowledge of donor CMV status possibly confounded expanded clonotype changes.

Healthy Caucasian individuals from Russia aged about 6 to 100 served as donors. Researchers isolated at least 7 million PBMCs per sample. The source material was blood. The receptor comes from a woman between 18 and 29 years old in good health.

The CDR3 DNA is TGTGCCAGCTCACCTAGCGGGGATGGGTTCGAGCAGTACTTC. It yields the protein CASSPSGDGFEQYF. The gene calls are TRBV18 and TRBJ2-7; 8 bases are shared with TRBD2. V lost 3 bases to trimming and J lost 6 bases; unmatched junction nucleotides: 7. Germline CDR1 is KGHSH and CDR2 is LQKENI. The CDR3 sequence is 14 residues long.